Listed here are 13 T cell receptor beta chains from one sample, sequenced in a study of CD8+ T cells in alopecia areata. RNA extraction was followed by reverse transcription into cDNA, which acted as the sequencing template. Some clones are missing from TCRdb's copy, which holds only in-frame ones; the method was immunoSEQ multiplex PCR. The table records around 200,000 clones, approximately 56% of them present only once. Indicated treatment: oral pan-JAK inhibitor, 5-10 mg twice daily. Sequencing was performed on CD4+ T cells sorted from blood, taken at week 4, from a patient treated with tofacitinib. The receptors stem from a human donor with alopecia areata.

The CDR3 DNA sequence: TGTGCACAAGAAGAGACAGGGGCCATAACCGGGGAGCTGTTTTTT. Translating gives CAQEETGAITGELFF. This sequence joins TRBV30 and TRBJ2-2, with 8 bases that match TRBD1. Germline CDR1 reads GTSNPN; CDR2 reads SVGIG (reference sequence). There are 15 residues in the CDR3.

The CDR3 DNA is TGCGCCAGCAGCTTGGCCTCGGGAACTAGCGGGTTCTCCTACAATGAGCAGTTCTTC. Its translation: CASSLASGTSGFSYNEQFF. The chain couples TRBV5-1 to TRBJ2-1; 9 bases are shared with TRBD2. The CDR3 has 19 amino acids. From germline, CDR1 is SGHRS and CDR2 YFSETQ. V gave up 0 bases and J gave up 0 bases; unmatched junction bases: 10.

J is TRBJ1-1 and V is TRBV29-1; the D is unclear. V was clipped by 7 bases and J by 0 bases, with 12 bases between them. The CDR3 totals 13 residues. CDR1 is SQVTM, CDR2 ANQGSEA, per germline. CDR3 loop: CSALDGLNTEAFF. DNA of the CDR3: TGCAGCGCCTTGGACGGATTGAACACTGAAGCTTTCTTT.

The chain combines TRBV30 with TRBJ1-2, with D possibly being TRBD1 (5 bases). Trimming shortened V by 1 base and J by 8 bases, and 11 bases separated the two germline ends. This CDR3 spans 12 amino acids. Germline CDR1 is GTSNPN and CDR2 is SVGIG (reference sequence). The CDR3 nucleotides are TGTGCCTGGAGTGAGCGGGGGGACGGCTACACCTTC. It specifies CAWSERGDGYTF.

The J gene is TRBJ2-7, the V gene TRBV29-1; no definite D call. The germline V and J ends were trimmed by 4 bases and 5 bases, with 12 bases remaining between them. This CDR3 is built from 12 residues. Germline CDR1 reads SQVTM; CDR2 reads ANQGSEA. CDR3 in amino acids: CSVADAPNEQYF. In nucleotides, the CDR3 is TGCAGCGTTGCAGATGCCCCCAACGAGCAGTACTTC.

V and J are TRBV5-4 and TRBJ2-6; D ambiguous. V lost 7 bases to trimming and J lost 2 bases, with 7 bases between them. This CDR3 is built from 13 residues. From germline, CDR1 is SGHNT and CDR2 YYREEE (reference sequence). For the CDR3, the DNA is TGTGCCAGCCGATCTGCTGGGGCCAACGTCCTGACTTTC. Amino acid sequence: CASRSAGANVLTF.

The genes are TRBV4-2 and TRBJ2-5; D is uncertain. The CDR3 loop spans 13 amino acids. Trimming shortened V by 1 base and J by 3 bases, and 6 bases separated the two germline ends. Germline V lookup: CDR1 LGHNA, CDR2 YNFKEQ. CDR3 DNA sequence: TGTGCCAGCAGCCAAGGTACAGAAGAGACCCAGTACTTC. Its protein is CASSQGTEETQYF.

The chain joins TRBV25-1 to TRBJ2-7, with TRBD1 matching 9 bases. The CDR3 sequence is 14 residues long. V lost 4 bases to trimming and J lost 4 bases; unmatched junction nucleotides: 5. Germline CDR1 MGHDK, CDR2 SYGVNS. The CDR3 region is CASSAGQGRYEQYF. CDR3 nucleotide sequence: TGTGCCAGCAGTGCAGGACAGGGGCGGTACGAGCAGTACTTC.

The rearrangement links TRBV25-1 to TRBJ2-4; D perhaps matches TRBD2 (5 bases). The CDR3 has 12 amino acids. Germline V gene data show CDR1 as MGHDK and CDR2 as SYGVNS. Trimming cost V 6 bases and J 6 bases, with 9 bases left between them. Here the CDR3 DNA reads TGTGCCAGCAGGGCCGGAGGAAACATTCAGTACTTC. Its protein is CASRAGGNIQYF.

The CDR3 nucleotides read TGTGCCAGCACCCGAGAATGGCGGGAGACCCAGTACTTC. Translation: CASTREWRETQYF. The chain employs TRBV11-2 and TRBJ2-5, with D unclear. The CDR3 spans 13 residues. Germline-derived CDR1 and CDR2 are SGHAT and FQNNGV. The V end was cut by 7 bases, the J end by 5 bases, with 14 bases between.

The chain employs TRBV4-2 and TRBJ2-1, with TRBD2 matching 12 bases. Germline V CDR1 and CDR2: LGHNA, YNFKEQ. V gave up 5 bases and J gave up 8 bases; unmatched junction bases: 10. The CDR3 sequence is 16 residues long. CDR3 sequence: CASSLPSGRAPYEQFF. The CDR3 coding sequence is TGTGCCAGCAGCTTGCCTAGCGGGAGGGCCCCTTATGAGCAGTTCTTC.

V and J are TRBV29-1 and TRBJ1-5; no clear D. There are 13 residues in the CDR3. CDR1 and CDR2 (germline): SQVTM, ANQGSEA. V shed 5 bases and J shed 0 bases, with 8 bases lying between them. For the CDR3, the DNA is TGCAGCGTTACGTTGGGTAGCAATCAGCCCCAGCATTTT. Residues: CSVTLGSNQPQHF.

The V gene is TRBV7-9, the J gene TRBJ2-7, with 12 positions matching TRBD2. After removal of 6 bases from V and 6 bases from J, the junction contained 9 bases not matched to a gene. Germline-derived CDR1 and CDR2 are SEHNR and FQNEAQ (reference sequence). This CDR3 comprises 15 residues. The CDR3 spells CASRTGLAGNSEQYF. CDR3 bases: TGTGCCAGCAGAACCGGACTAGCGGGAAATTCCGAGCAGTACTTC.